The source of this T cell receptor (beta chain) is a study of shared clonotypes between healthy human individuals. General study results and limits: Blood was the only sampled material, and tissue repertoires likely differ. The small donor group covered limited genetic and exposure diversity. Sequencing depth was expected to influence donor clonotype sharing.

Healthy HIV-negative adults without recent acute infections or vaccinations served as donors. With regard to this clone: Its cognate antigen is unknown.

TCRdb's table, derived via immunoSEQ multiplex PCR, lists solely in-frame clones and lacks some. The table shows about 2.5 million clones, with 80% to 95% occurring only once. CDR3 length: 14 amino acids. With 1 base removed from V and 9 bases from J, the gap between germline ends came to 14 bases. Germline V gene sequence: CDR1 SGHKS, CDR2 YYEKEE (reference sequence). The sequence was obtained from a man between 18 and 29 years old in good health. Some clones in this sample may be carry-over from other donors' samples. V gene TRBV5-5 combines with J gene TRBJ2-1; D could derive from TRBD1 or TRBD2 (5 bases each). Source material: naive CD4+ T cells from PBMCs. Subset given: CD45RA+ positively selected. CDR3 region: CASSLRDPTGEQFF. The CDR3 DNA reads TGTGCCAGCAGCTTGAGGGACCCTACAGGTGAGCAGTTCTTC.